This T cell receptor beta chain is drawn from a study of T cell responses to AZD1222 COVID-19 vaccine. The repertoire was sequenced with immunoSEQ multiplex PCR; TCRdb's copy has only in-frame clones and lacks some. Of 130,000 or so clones listed, 85% to 90% were seen once; the top ten hold over 8.5%. A remark on this clone: Antigen specificity is unknown.

Regarding the study as a whole: It should be noted that donors were predominantly white British and more often female, and clonal diversity was possibly underestimated. A reported finding is that nearly half of spike-specific TCRs target unmutated variant regions.

V shed 5 bases and J shed 0 bases, with 11 bases lying between them. Germline CDR1 reads MNHEY; CDR2 reads SVGAGI. This CDR3 region has 15 residues. The sequenced sample was peripheral blood, obtained on day 0 of MenACWY control vaccination. The rearrangement uses TRBV6-5 and TRBJ1-5; TRBD1 might be the D (5 bases). This TCR was recovered from an adult in good health. Here the CDR3 reads CASSPDSYSNQPQHF. CDR3 nucleotides: TGTGCCAGCAGTCCTGACAGCTATAGCAATCAGCCCCAGCATTTT.